The 10 T cell receptor beta chains in this list originate from one sample, sequenced in a study of shared clonotypes between healthy human individuals. The repertoire was sequenced with immunoSEQ multiplex PCR; TCRdb's copy has only in-frame clones and lacks some. The table includes around 500,000 clones, about 85% detected once. What was sequenced was PBMCs. Receptors originate from a woman between 35 and 50 years old in good health. Some clones in this sample may be carry-over from other donors' samples.

The rearrangement joins TRBV5-6 to TRBJ2-7; D not certain. The germline CDR1 and CDR2 sequences are SGHDT and YYEEEE. This CDR3 comprises 11 residues. The germline V and J ends were trimmed by 4 bases and 4 bases, with 6 bases remaining between them. This CDR3 reads CASSRQYEQYF. CDR3 in DNA: TGTGCCAGCAGCCGACAATACGAGCAGTACTTC.

The chain couples TRBV5-6 to TRBJ2-2; D not certain. V was pared by 7 bases and J by 6 bases, with 16 bases between. Germline assignment: CDR1 SGHDT and CDR2 YYEEEE. The CDR3 is 14 amino acids. The CDR3 here is CASGWGLVSGELFF. In DNA form, the CDR3 reads TGTGCCAGCGGATGGGGTCTAGTCTCCGGGGAGCTGTTTTTT. Combining the CDR3 with reference TRBV5-6 and TRBJ2-2 gives the whole variable domain DAGVTQSPTHLIKTRGQQVTLRCSPKSGHDTVSWYQQALGQGPQFIFQYYEEEERQRGNFPDRFSGHQFPNYSSELNVNALLLGDSALYLCASGWGLVSGELFFGEGSRLTVL.

This chain uses TRBV19 with TRBJ1-1, with D unclear. Per germline, CDR1 LNHDA and CDR2 SQIVND (reference sequence). The ends were cut back, 2 bases at V and 6 bases at J, with 13 bases in the middle. The CDR3 extends over 14 amino acids. The CDR3 loop reads CASSIRARVPEAFF. The CDR3, as DNA: TGTGCCAGTAGTATACGGGCGCGGGTTCCTGAAGCTTTCTTT.

The chain links TRBV28 to TRBJ2-1; TRBD2 aligns across 13 bases. Germline V gives CDR1 MDHEN, CDR2 SYDVKM. Trimming at V came to 5 bases and at J to 10 bases, leaving 11 bases not matched to a gene. The CDR3 runs to 16 residues. CDR3 amino acids: CASSPPGLAGAGEQFF. CDR3 bases: TGTGCCAGCAGTCCCCCCGGACTAGCGGGAGCGGGGGAGCAGTTCTTC.

This clone was counted a single time. Sequence at one end of the junction differs from germline and may be a read error. This chain uses TRBV15 with TRBJ1-5; D not certain. CDR3 length equals 16 residues. Germline values: CDR1 LNHNV, CDR2 YYDKDF (reference sequence). DNA of the CDR3: TGTGCCGCCAGCAGAGACAAGTCTGGTGGCAATCAGCCCCAGCATTTT. Its protein is CAASRDKSGGNQPQHF.

The J gene is TRBJ2-7, the V gene TRBV11-2; D perhaps matches TRBD2 (6 bases). CDR1 SGHAT and CDR2 FQNNGV come from the germline V gene. The V end lost 4 bases, the J end lost 5 bases, and 18 bases lay between the germline ends. This CDR3 has 15 amino acids. CDR3 coding DNA: TGTGCCAGCAGCTCCACCCAGGGACTCCTCCACGAGCAGTACTTC. This encodes CASSSTQGLLHEQYF.

The CDR3 coding sequence is TGTGCCAGCAGCTTAGGGATGGGGACAGGGGCATCCCAAGAGACCCAGTACTTC. Translation: CASSLGMGTGASQETQYF. The rearrangement links TRBV5-8 to TRBJ2-5; 10 bases are shared with TRBD1. This CDR3 comprises 18 residues. Germline CDR1 SGHTS, CDR2 YDEGEE. V shed 2 bases and J 1 base; nucleotides not matched to a gene: 11.

This clone was detected only once. CDR3 sequence: CASSQDRGTGYGYTF. The CDR3 DNA reads as TGCGCCAGCAGCCAAGATAGGGGGACAGGCTATGGCTACACCTTC. The chain joins TRBV4-3 to TRBJ1-2, with 8 bases matching TRBD1. The CDR3 consists of 15 residues. The trim removed 0 bases at V and 4 bases at J, leaving 4 bases unmatched. Germline values: CDR1 LGHNA, CDR2 YSLEER.

The chain recombines TRBV28 with TRBJ2-3; 12 nucleotides agree with TRBD2. The CDR3 totals 18 residues. Looked up from germline, CDR1 is MDHEN and CDR2 is SYDVKM. Trimming cost V 1 base and J 2 bases; bases outside gene matches: 7. The CDR3 DNA reads as TGTGCCAGCAGTTTATCTAGGGGGACTAGCGGGTTCACAGATACGCAGTATTTT. Amino acids: CASSLSRGTSGFTDTQYF.

This clone was observed a handful of times. The genes are TRBV11-2 and TRBJ1-6; D is ambiguous. Germline CDR1 SGHAT, CDR2 FQNNGV. This CDR3 is 14 amino acids long. Deletions cut 5 bases from V and 9 bases from J, with 14 bases between. CDR3 protein: CASSPREGGSPLHF. The CDR3 DNA reads as TGTGCCAGCAGCCCGCGGGAGGGAGGTTCACCCCTCCACTTT.